The 21 T cell receptor beta chains presented below share a single source sample, sequenced in a study of blood T cell repertoires in COVID-19. Some clones are missing from TCRdb's copy, which holds only in-frame ones; the method was immunoSEQ multiplex PCR. The sample lists hundreds of thousands of clones, approximately 92% occurring once. Input material: PBMCs or T cells enriched from blood (not recorded which). The receptors were sampled from a young man who had recovered from COVID-19.

This chain links TRBV5-1 with TRBJ2-4; 9 bases map to TRBD2. V was clipped by 4 bases and J by 8 bases; unmatched bases: 4. This CDR3 spans 13 amino acids. Germline values: CDR1 SGHRS, CDR2 YFSETQ. CDR3 coding DNA: TGCGCCAGCAGCACGGGACTAGCTGACATTCAGTACTTC. Residues: CASSTGLADIQYF.

This chain uses TRBV28 with TRBJ2-3; unclear D gene. Trimming pared 6 bases from V and 1 base from J, leaving 8 bases between. The CDR3 loop spans 13 amino acids. From germline, CDR1 is MDHEN and CDR2 SYDVKM. CDR3 in amino acids: CASRAQGTDTQYF. For the CDR3, the DNA is TGTGCCAGCAGGGCCCAGGGCACAGATACGCAGTATTTT.

J is TRBJ2-5 and V is TRBV10-3; 7 nucleotides align to TRBD2. Per germline, CDR1 ENHRY and CDR2 SYGVKD. The CDR3 contains 11 residues. The J segment lost 7 bases and the V segment lost 10 bases, leaving 6 bases of the junction unmatched. In nucleotides, the CDR3 is TGTGCCACCTGGGGGGGTGGGACCCAGTACTTC. As protein: CATWGGGTQYF.

For the CDR3, the DNA is TGTGCCAGCAGCTTTGCCCGGACTAGCGGCCCAGATACGCAGTATTTT. The encoded protein is CASSFARTSGPDTQYF. The gene calls are TRBV7-2 and TRBJ2-3; 10 nucleotides line up with TRBD2. J gave up 4 bases and V 3 bases, and 7 bases lay outside the gene matches. This CDR3 has 16 amino acids. Per the germline V gene, CDR1 is SGHTA and CDR2 is FQGNSA. The full variable domain, its missing parts supplied by reference TRBV7-2 and TRBJ2-3, is GAGVSQSPSNKVTEKGKDVELRCDPISGHTALYWYRQSLGQGLEFLIYFQGNSAPDKSGLPSDRFSAERTGGSVSTLTIQRTQQEDSAVYLCASSFARTSGPDTQYFGPGTRLTVL.

About this clone: This specimen includes other DNA sequences encoding the same CDR3. The rearrangement joins TRBV7-3 to TRBJ2-2; perhaps TRBD1 as D (5 bases). Trimming took 5 bases from V and 1 from J, leaving 8 bases between them. There are 14 residues in the CDR3. Germline CDR1 is SGHTA and CDR2 is FQGTGA. CDR3 sequence: CASSPQGNTGELFF. CDR3 sequence (DNA): TGTGCCAGCAGCCCTCAGGGGAACACCGGGGAGCTGTTTTTT.

This clone was seen once. V gene TRBV5-1 combines with J gene TRBJ1-5; tentative D call: TRBD1 (5 bases). The ends were cut back, 0 bases at V and 7 bases at J, with 11 bases in the middle. This CDR3 is 14 amino acids long. CDR1 is SGHRS, CDR2 YFSETQ, per germline. CDR3 in DNA: TGCGCCAGCAGCTTGGTTCAGGGCGGACAGCCCCAGCATTTT. Amino acids: CASSLVQGGQPQHF.

The V and J genes are TRBV5-6 and TRBJ1-2; 12 bases line up with TRBD1. Unmatched junction bases numbered 9, after V lost 2 bases and J lost 7 bases. Germline CDR1 SGHDT, CDR2 YYEEEE. The CDR3 length is 16 residues. The CDR3 nucleotides read TGTGCCAGCAGCTTTAGAGGGACAGGGGGCCATCGTGGCTACACCTTC. Translating it yields CASSFRGTGGHRGYTF.

The chain uses TRBV7-2 and TRBJ2-5; tentatively, D is TRBD2 (6 bases). Trimming pared 1 base from V and 1 base from J, leaving 13 bases between. Germline CDR1 and CDR2: SGHTA and FQGNSA. The CDR3 has 16 residues. The CDR3 reads CASSLVPQLAQETQYF. CDR3 DNA: TGTGCCAGCAGCTTAGTGCCCCAACTAGCCCAAGAGACCCAGTACTTC.

The chain couples TRBV5-6 to TRBJ2-7, with 8 bases lining up with TRBD1. Germline CDR1 and CDR2: SGHDT and YYEEEE. This CDR3 has 13 residues. J lost 2 bases, V lost 4 bases, and 2 bases had no gene match. This CDR3 is CASSRQGTYEQYF. The DNA for the CDR3 is TGTGCCAGCAGCCGACAGGGGACCTACGAGCAGTACTTC.

The chain recombines TRBV7-2 with TRBJ2-5, with D possibly TRBD2 on 6 matching bases. Trimming took 5 bases from V and 4 from J, leaving 17 bases between them. The CDR3 totals 15 residues. Germline V gives CDR1 SGHTA, CDR2 FQGNSA. In DNA form, the CDR3 reads TGTGCCAGCAGCCCCGGGGGAGCGTTAGGAGAGACCCAGTACTTC. Translation: CASSPGGALGETQYF.

The rearrangement joins TRBV4-1 to TRBJ1-2; 8 positions match TRBD1. The trim removed 0 bases at V and 2 bases at J, leaving 8 bases unmatched. The CDR3 is 17 residues long. In germline, CDR1 is MGHRA, CDR2 YSYEKL. CDR3 in DNA: TGCGCCAGCAGCCAAGATTCCCAGACAGGGGCGAACTATGGCTACACCTTC. Protein: CASSQDSQTGANYGYTF.

The V call is TRBV5-4, the J call TRBJ2-5, with 7 nucleotides matching TRBD1. Trimming removed 2 bases from V and 6 bases from J; junction bases left unmatched: 4. CDR1 SGHNT and CDR2 YYREEE come from the germline V gene (reference sequence). CDR3 length: 13 residues. In nucleotides, the CDR3 is TGTGCCAGCAGCTTCGACAGGGCCCAGACCCAGTACTTC. Protein: CASSFDRAQTQYF.

This clone was observed a single time. The chain employs TRBV6-5 and TRBJ2-7, with 8 bases aligning to TRBD2. Germline values: CDR1 MNHEY, CDR2 SVGAGI. V lost 7 bases, J lost 9 bases, and 17 bases stayed unmatched. The CDR3 has 15 amino acids. The CDR3 loop is CASIFSGTSEIGQYF. CDR3 DNA: TGTGCCAGCATTTTCTCCGGGACTAGTGAGATAGGGCAGTACTTC.

The chain links TRBV3-1 (or the pseudogene TRBV3-2) to TRBJ2-7; the match to TRBD1 covers 7 bases. Germline-derived CDR1 and CDR2 are LGHDT and YNNKEL (reference sequence). The V gene end was trimmed by 3 bases and the J gene end by 0 bases; junction bases not matched to a gene: 5. There are 15 residues in the CDR3. The CDR3 nucleotides are TGTGCCAGCAGCCACGCACAGGGGCGCTCCTACGAGCAGTACTTC. It codes for CASSHAQGRSYEQYF.

The count of this clone is one. This chain links TRBV25-1 with TRBJ1-2; D not certain. The V gene's germline CDR1 is MGHDK and CDR2 SYGVNS. This CDR3 spans 12 amino acids. Deletions cut 8 bases from V and 8 bases from J, with 15 bases between. The CDR3 region is CASYTTDRGYTF. The CDR3, as DNA: TGTGCCAGCTATACTACCGATCGGGGCTACACCTTC.

The chain couples TRBV5-6 to TRBJ1-1; D is perhaps TRBD1 (6 bases). Germline V CDR1 and CDR2: SGHDT, YYEEEE. This CDR3 spans 14 amino acids. Deletions cut 2 bases from V and 1 base from J, with 9 bases between. The DNA for the CDR3 is TGTGCCAGCAGCTTCTCGGACAGGAACACTGAAGCTTTCTTT. It yields the protein CASSFSDRNTEAFF. The full variable domain, completed using reference TRBV5-6 and TRBJ1-1, is DAGVTQSPTHLIKTRGQQVTLRCSPKSGHDTVSWYQQALGQGPQFIFQYYEEEERQRGNFPDRFSGHQFPNYSSELNVNALLLGDSALYLCASSFSDRNTEAFFGQGTRLTVV.

CDR3 DNA sequence: TGTGCCAGCTCACCCTCCAGCGCCTCTGGGGCCAACGTCCTGACTTTC. Translation: CASSPSSASGANVLTF. The gene calls are TRBV18 and TRBJ2-6; D gene uncertain. Germline V gives CDR1 KGHSH, CDR2 LQKENI. The V and J ends lost 3 bases and 0 bases respectively, with 9 bases between them. CDR3 length equals 16 residues. The whole variable domain, filled in from reference TRBV18 and TRBJ2-6, reads NAGVMQNPRHLVRRRGQEARLRCSPMKGHSHVYWYRQLPEEGLKFMVYLQKENIIDESGMPKERFSAEFPKEGPSILRIQQVVRGDSAAYFCASSPSSASGANVLTFGAGSRLTVL.

The genes are TRBV5-1 and TRBJ2-2; D is uncertain. Trimming took off 4 bases at V and 4 bases at J, with 8 bases between the two ends. CDR1 and CDR2 (germline): SGHRS, YFSETQ. The CDR3 loop spans 13 amino acids. The CDR3 DNA sequence: TGCGCCAGCAGCCCCAGCGTCACCGGGGAGCTGTTTTTT. Residues: CASSPSVTGELFF.

The chain links TRBV19 to TRBJ1-2; 7 bases are a match to TRBD1. V trimming: 7 bases; J trimming: 8 bases; junction bases outside the gene matches: 16. Germline V gives CDR1 LNHDA, CDR2 SQIVND (reference sequence). The CDR3 totals 15 residues. CDR3 bases: TGTGCCAGTAATCCCCGGATGGAGGGGGCGCGGGGCTACACCTTC. Translation gives CASNPRMEGARGYTF.

A word on this clone: Other DNA sequences of this sample code for an identical CDR3. The V and J genes are TRBV11-2 and TRBJ2-7; 8 bases fit TRBD1. Germline V CDR1 and CDR2: SGHAT, FQNNGV. Trimming removed 1 base from V and 2 bases from J; junction bases left unmatched: 1. This CDR3 region has 14 residues. In DNA, the CDR3 is TGTGCCAGCAGCTTAGCAGGGGGCGCCTACGAGCAGTACTTC. It yields the protein CASSLAGGAYEQYF.

V gene TRBV6-5 combines with J gene TRBJ2-1, with a weak D call TRBD1 (5 bases). Per the germline V gene, CDR1 is MNHEY and CDR2 is SVGAGI. Trimming removed 5 bases at V and 0 bases at J, with 8 bases between. This CDR3 comprises 14 residues. For the CDR3, the DNA is TGTGCCAGCAGTCGGACAAGCTCCTACAATGAGCAGTTCTTC. The encoded protein is CASSRTSSYNEQFF.